This T cell receptor beta chain was retrieved from a study of beta chain features in type 1 diabetes. Broader study findings: Shortening that was moderate but significant affected the TCRB CDR3s of Type 1 diabetes patients in all four CD4+ subsets.

This clone was observed a handful of times. Its antigen remains unidentified. Reverse transcribing all isolated RNA meant expressed TCRB transcripts were sequenced. Clones were read by immunoSEQ multiplex PCR, and TCRdb kept only the in-frame ones, dropping some. The sample has 120,000 to 150,000 clones; 13% are singletons. Per the germline V gene, CDR1 is SQVTM and CDR2 is ANQGSEA. This CDR3 has 14 residues. Trimming stripped 0 bases from V and 1 base from J, with 8 bases between. Sample: central memory CD4+ T cells from blood. The chain links TRBV29-1 to TRBJ2-3; D may be TRBD1 or TRBD2 (5 bases each). The TCR was taken from a young man with type 1 diabetes. CDR3: CSVEEGDGTDTQYF. The DNA of the CDR3 is TGCAGCGTTGAAGAGGGGGACGGCACAGATACGCAGTATTTT.